The 27 T cell receptor beta chains in this list originate from one sample, sequenced in a study of T cells in Graves' hyperthyroidism and ophthalmopathy (dated by TCRdb to about 2019). Libraries were constructed by multiplex PCR. The reads were generated on an Illumina HiSeq 2000. The TCR beta CDR3 regions were amplified from the RNA transcripts. The TCR CDR3 was subjected to a first round of RT-PCR using the HTBI primer set and the Qiagen OneStep RT-PCR kit. Through fastp at Q25 and MiXCR, TCRdb rebuilt clones from the public reads, retaining in-frame beta chains. Rows with one shared CDR3 protein collapse into an entry with the most common genes and DNA. The table for this sample lists approximately 640,000 distinct CDR3 sequences; about 45% of them were counted only once. Roughly 7.2% of the sample is held by the ten biggest clonotypes. Sample: peripheral blood or thyroid tissue (not recorded which). The source of these receptors is an adult man with Graves' disease, either hyperthyroidism or ophthalmopathy (not recorded which).

As regards this clonotype: A much bigger clone sits one base away, suggesting this may be a read error. DNA of the CDR3: TGCAGCGCTGATCCCAGGGAGGAAGCTTTCTTT. Its translation: CSADPREEAFF. The rearrangement links TRBV29-1 to TRBJ1-1; D might be TRBD1 (5 bases). The CDR3 contains 11 residues. Looked up from germline, CDR1 is SQVTM and CDR2 is ANQGSEA. Trimming shortened V by 7 bases and J by 8 bases, and 14 bases separated the two germline ends.

The chain links TRBV29-1 to TRBJ1-6; D is perhaps TRBD1 (6 bases). The CDR3 sequence is 12 residues long. V shed 8 bases and J shed 5 bases, with 10 bases lying between them. Per germline, CDR1 SQVTM and CDR2 ANQGSEA. The CDR3 bases are TGCAGCAGCCGGGACAATAATTCACCCCTCCACTTT. Encoded protein: CSSRDNNSPLHF.

This clonotype has just a few counts. The chain is built from TRBV20-1 and TRBJ1-2, with TRBD1 identical over 7 bases. The length of the CDR3 is 14 residues. The V segment lost 4 bases and the J segment 2 bases; nucleotides outside the gene matches: 7. Germline CDR1 reads DFQATT; CDR2 reads SNEGSKA (reference sequence). For the CDR3, the DNA is TGCAGTGCTATAGAGACAGGGATGAACTATGGCTACACCTTC. It is translated as CSAIETGMNYGYTF.

The chain links TRBV2 to TRBJ1-4; weak D call: TRBD1 (5 bases). Germline loops: CDR1 SNHLY, CDR2 FYNNEI. The V and J ends lost 2 bases and 8 bases respectively, with 9 bases between them. The CDR3 runs to 13 residues. CDR3 sequence (DNA): TGTGCCAGCAGTGAAAGGGGCGAGGAAAAACTGTTTTTT. Residues: CASSERGEEKLFF.

This clonotype was seen many times. The CDR3 sequence is CASRGQLSTEAFF. CDR3 DNA: TGTGCCAGCAGAGGACAGCTCTCCACTGAAGCTTTCTTT. This chain connects TRBV2 to TRBJ1-1; a possible D gene is TRBD1 (6 bases). V was shortened by 6 bases and J by 4 bases, with 12 bases between the two germline ends. The CDR3 covers 13 residues. Per germline, CDR1 SNHLY and CDR2 FYNNEI.

The V call is TRBV11-3, the J call TRBJ2-7; 9 positions match TRBD1. This CDR3 is built from 14 residues. Germline CDR1 and CDR2: SGHNT and YENEEA. Trimming cost V 10 bases and J 7 bases; bases outside gene matches: 14. As DNA, the CDR3 is TGTGCCACCACTCCCCCGGACAGGGGCCAGGAGCAGTACTTC. Amino acids: CATTPPDRGQEQYF.

J is TRBJ1-1 and V is TRBV25-1; D perhaps matches TRBD1 (6 bases). Germline V gene lookup returns CDR1 MGHDK and CDR2 SYGVNS. Trimming took 5 bases from V and 0 from J, leaving 13 bases between them. The CDR3 spans 15 residues. The CDR3 region is CASSIPGQMNTEAFF. In DNA, the CDR3 is TGTGCCAGCAGTATACCGGGACAAATGAACACTGAAGCTTTCTTT.

The chain uses TRBV2 and TRBJ1-3; D unclear. The V and J ends lost 5 bases and 7 bases respectively, with 6 bases between them. CDR1 and CDR2 from the germline V gene are SNHLY and FYNNEI. The CDR3 covers 11 residues. CDR3 loop: CASSRMNTIYF. DNA for the CDR3: TGTGCCAGCAGTCGTATGAACACCATATATTTT.

CDR3: CASSEEQASSGGYTF. In DNA form, the CDR3 reads TGTGCCAGCAGTGAAGAACAGGCCTCCTCTGGGGGCTACACCTTC. The V call is TRBV2, the J call TRBJ1-2; possible D gene TRBD1, 5 bases. CDR1 and CDR2 (germline): SNHLY, FYNNEI. The CDR3 loop spans 15 amino acids. The V and J ends lost 1 base and 8 bases respectively, with 17 bases between them.

The V gene is TRBV2, the J gene TRBJ2-2, with TRBD2 as a possible D gene (5 bases). The germline CDR1 and CDR2 sequences are SNHLY and FYNNEI. The CDR3 has 16 amino acids. Between the trimmed V and J ends, which lost 10 bases and 0 bases, there was a span of 18 bases. CDR3 bases: TGTGCCACCAGGACTCTCCCTAGCTCGAACACCGGGGAGCTGTTTTTT. Protein: CATRTLPSSNTGELFF.

This clonotype came up a few times. The CDR3 protein is CASSLSARAGGYTF. The CDR3, as DNA: TGTGCCAGCAGTTTATCAGCCAGGGCCGGCGGCTACACCTTC. This chain uses TRBV2 with TRBJ1-2, with a weak D call TRBD1 (5 bases). Trimming took 5 bases from V and 8 from J, leaving 18 bases between them. CDR1 is SNHLY, CDR2 FYNNEI, per germline. CDR3 length equals 14 residues. Combining the CDR3 with reference TRBV2 and TRBJ1-2 gives the whole variable domain EPEVTQTPSHQVTQMGQEVILRCVPISNHLYFYWYRQILGQKVEFLVSFYNNEISEKSEIFDDQFSVERPDGSNFTLKIRSTKLEDSAMYFCASSLSARAGGYTFGSGTRLTVV.

This clonotype showed up just a few times. The chain joins TRBV12-3 or TRBV12-4 to TRBJ1-2, with 7 nucleotides matching TRBD1. The J segment lost 5 bases and the V segment lost 6 bases, leaving 6 bases of the junction unmatched. CDR3 length: 13 amino acids. CDR3 sequence: CASSDRALYGYTF. In DNA form, the CDR3 reads TGTGCCAGCAGCGACAGGGCCCTTTATGGCTACACCTTC.

There are many counts of this clonotype. The rearrangement uses TRBV19 and TRBJ1-1; the D is unclear. Germline CDR1 LNHDA, CDR2 SQIVND (reference sequence). The CDR3 runs to 10 residues. V lost 7 bases and J 8 bases, leaving 8 bases between the germline ends. CDR3 sequence (DNA): TGTGCCAGTAAAGGAGGGGAAGCTTTCTTT. Encoded protein: CASKGGEAFF.

The V gene is TRBV10-3, the J gene TRBJ1-6; D possibly corresponds to TRBD1 (5 bases). Trimming took 7 bases from V and 8 from J, leaving 15 bases between them. The germline V gene encodes CDR1 ENHRY and CDR2 SYGVKD. CDR3 length: 14 amino acids. The CDR3 region is CAITSEGLHSPLHF. In DNA form, the CDR3 reads TGTGCCATCACCTCAGAGGGACTACATTCACCCCTCCACTTT.

With regard to this clonotype: The junction departs from the called germline gene at one end, perhaps through a read error. This chain uses TRBV29-1 with TRBJ1-5; D is unresolved. The germline V gene encodes CDR1 SQVTM and CDR2 ANQGSEA. There are 14 residues in the CDR3. DNA of the CDR3: TGCAGCGTAAGGGAGAGGGCAAGCTACCAGCGCCAGCATTTT. Its protein is CSVRERASYQRQHF.

This rearrangement joins TRBV29-1 to TRBJ1-5, with 9 bases fitting TRBD1. From germline, CDR1 is SQVTM and CDR2 ANQGSEA. The CDR3 has 15 residues. With 5 bases clipped from V and 2 bases from J, the junction kept 7 bases outside the gene matches. For the CDR3, the DNA is TGCAGCGTTCGCTCCGGGACAGGGTGCAATCAGCCCCAGCATTTT. Amino acids: CSVRSGTGCNQPQHF. The variable domain in full, completed from reference TRBV29-1 and TRBJ1-5, reads SAVISQKPSRDICQRGTSLTIQCQVDSQVTMMFWYRQQPGQSLTLIATANQGSEATYESGFVIDKFPISRPNLTFSTLTVSNMSPEDSSIYLCSVRSGTGCNQPQHFGDGTRLSIL.

This clonotype came up many times. This rearrangement joins TRBV7-9 to TRBJ2-5; D unresolved. CDR3 length: 14 amino acids. The ends were cut back, 0 bases at V and 5 bases at J, with 10 bases in the middle. Germline V gene lookup returns CDR1 SEHNR and CDR2 FQNEAQ (reference sequence). The CDR3 is CASSLAGIDETQYF. CDR3 coding DNA: TGTGCCAGCAGCTTAGCGGGGATTGACGAGACCCAGTACTTC.

This chain connects TRBV10-3 to TRBJ1-4, with no clear D. The V end was cut by 0 bases, the J end by 8 bases, with 7 bases between. The CDR3 runs to 13 residues. Germline values: CDR1 ENHRY, CDR2 SYGVKD. The CDR3 region is CAISESKAEKLFF. The CDR3 DNA is TGTGCCATCAGTGAGTCGAAGGCGGAAAAACTGTTTTTT.

The J gene is TRBJ2-7, the V gene TRBV7-8; no reliable D call. The CDR3 is 14 residues long. Per germline, CDR1 SGHVS and CDR2 FQNEAQ. V lost 5 bases and J lost 0, with 11 bases in between. CDR3 coding DNA: TGTGCCAGCAGCGTTTCACGAGGCTCCTACGAGCAGTACTTC. Translating it yields CASSVSRGSYEQYF.

Comment on this clonotype: This may come from a read error, since a much larger clone is one base off. The V gene is TRBV7-9, the J gene TRBJ2-7; TRBD2 matches 7 bases. Germline loops: CDR1 SEHNR, CDR2 FQNEAQ (reference sequence). Germline trimming cut 4 bases from V and 4 bases from J; bases unmatched to any gene: 10. CDR3 length: 15 amino acids. CDR3 sequence (DNA): TGTGCCAGCAGCTCTAGTCGGGGGGAGATGTACGAGCAGTACTTC. It specifies CASSSSRGEMYEQYF.

This clonotype appeared a few times. The chain joins TRBV19 to TRBJ2-5, with 7 bases matching TRBD2. The trim removed 3 bases at V and 6 bases at J, leaving 13 bases unmatched. CDR1 LNHDA and CDR2 SQIVND come from the germline V gene (reference sequence). The CDR3 contains 16 residues. The DNA for the CDR3 is TGTGCCAGTAGTATCGCGGCTAGCGGAGTGGGAAAGACCCAGTACTTC. It translates to CASSIAASGVGKTQYF.

The chain couples TRBV6-1 to TRBJ1-5, with TRBD1 matching over 7 bases. Trimming cost V 6 bases and J 5 bases; bases outside gene matches: 7. This CDR3 has 14 amino acids. Germline values: CDR1 MNHNS, CDR2 SASEGT. Written as DNA, the CDR3 is TGTGCCAGCAGGGTCGGGACAGCGGATCAGCCCCAGCATTTT. This sequence encodes CASRVGTADQPQHF.

In regard to this clonotype: This is likely a read error, given that the CDR3 carries no conserved phenylalanine or tryptophan at its end. No DNA is shown, since the ends of the CDR3 on it are uncertain; the CDR3 is the one TCRdb lists. This sequence joins TRBV24-1 and TRBJ2-5; the table's TRBD1 call for D was not verified on the DNA. Looked up from germline, CDR1 is KGHDR and CDR2 is SFDVKD. The CDR3 comprises 15 residues, both ends counted. The CDR3 sequence: CATSDTGGGSYTFGS.

This clonotype was counted once. V is TRBV2 and J is TRBJ1-5; TRBD1 matches at 7 bases. The V segment lost 8 bases and the J segment 6 bases; nucleotides outside the gene matches: 10. Germline V CDR1 and CDR2: SNHLY, FYNNEI. The CDR3 contains 14 residues. In DNA form, the CDR3 reads TGTGCCAGCGTCGCCCCCGGGACAGCTCAGCCCCAGCATTTT. Translating it yields CASVAPGTAQPQHF.

The chain carries TRBV5-1 and TRBJ1-4, with unresolved D. The CDR3 runs 14 residues. Germline-derived CDR1 and CDR2 are SGHRS and YFSETQ. Between the trimmed V and J ends, which lost 3 bases and 8 bases, there was a span of 14 bases. DNA of the CDR3: TGCGCCAGCAGCTCCGGAACTTTCGGGGAAAAACTGTTTTTT. It yields the protein CASSSGTFGEKLFF.

This chain joins TRBV12-3 or TRBV12-4 and TRBJ1-6; D remains unclear. V was trimmed by 2 bases and J by 7 bases, leaving 6 bases between them. The CDR3 runs 13 residues. CDR3 coding DNA: TGTGCCAGCAGTTTACCGGAAAATTCACCCCTCCACTTT. It is translated as CASSLPENSPLHF.

The rearrangement joins TRBV2 to TRBJ1-5; D is possibly TRBD1 (6 bases). V lost 10 bases, J lost 7 bases, and 8 bases lay in between. The CDR3 length is 10 residues. Germline CDR1 is SNHLY and CDR2 is FYNNEI. The CDR3 DNA follows: TGTGCCACCGGGACACAGCCCCAGCATTTT. Translating gives CATGTQPQHF.